The clone carrying this TCR beta chain appeared a few times. This specimen belongs to a study of blood T cell repertoires in COVID-19. On the study more broadly: Samples taken during acute and convalescent COVID-19 were collected in the United States, Italy and Spain.

Under the authors' procedure: Reference gene primers were amplified, and this amplification served to estimate nucleated cell counts. The table came from immunoSEQ multiplex PCR; TCRdb's copy has only in-frame clones and leaves some out. That table supplies the V and J calls and clone size; D and trimming were determined from the DNA. The sample has tens of thousands of clones, roughly 84% seen once; the top ten hold about 10%. The germline CDR1 and CDR2 sequences are SGDLS and YYNGEE. This CDR3 is 15 amino acids long. With 6 bases clipped from V and 5 bases from J, the junction kept 8 bases outside the gene matches.

The sample was peripheral blood. This chain uses TRBV9 with TRBJ2-5, with 12 bases fitting TRBD2. This sequence was found in a human donor in a cohort sampled during active COVID-19. CDR3 region: CASTLTSGGRETQYF. The CDR3 coding sequence is TGTGCCAGCACCCTCACTAGCGGGGGGCGGGAGACCCAGTACTTC.